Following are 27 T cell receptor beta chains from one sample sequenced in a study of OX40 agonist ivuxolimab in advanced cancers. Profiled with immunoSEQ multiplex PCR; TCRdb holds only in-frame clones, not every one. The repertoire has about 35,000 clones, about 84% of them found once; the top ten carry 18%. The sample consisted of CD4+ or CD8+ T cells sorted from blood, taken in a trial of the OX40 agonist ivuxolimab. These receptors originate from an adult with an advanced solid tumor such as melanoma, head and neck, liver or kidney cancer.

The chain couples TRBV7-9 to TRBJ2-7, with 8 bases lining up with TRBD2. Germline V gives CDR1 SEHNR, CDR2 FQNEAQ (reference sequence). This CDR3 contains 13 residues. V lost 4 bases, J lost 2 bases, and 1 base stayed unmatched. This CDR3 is CASSSGLAYEQYF. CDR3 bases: TGTGCCAGCAGCTCGGGACTAGCCTACGAGCAGTACTTC.

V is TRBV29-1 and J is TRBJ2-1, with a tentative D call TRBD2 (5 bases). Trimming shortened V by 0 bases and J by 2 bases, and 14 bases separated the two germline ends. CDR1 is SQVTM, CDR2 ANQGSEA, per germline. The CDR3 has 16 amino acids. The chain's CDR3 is CSVEDGETIPYNEQFF. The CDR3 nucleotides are TGCAGCGTTGAAGATGGAGAGACTATTCCCTACAATGAGCAGTTCTTC.

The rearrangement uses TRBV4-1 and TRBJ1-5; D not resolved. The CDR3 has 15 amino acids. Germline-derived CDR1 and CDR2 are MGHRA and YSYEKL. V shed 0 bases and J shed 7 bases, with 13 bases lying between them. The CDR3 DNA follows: TGCGCCAGCAGCCAAGAGGGGAGCCTAGGCCAGCCCCAGCATTTT. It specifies CASSQEGSLGQPQHF.

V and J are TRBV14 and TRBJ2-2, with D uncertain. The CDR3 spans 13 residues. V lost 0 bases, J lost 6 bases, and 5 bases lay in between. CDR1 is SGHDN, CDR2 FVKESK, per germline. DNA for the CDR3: TGTGCCAGCAGCCAAGAGAGCGCCGGGGAGCTGTTTTTT. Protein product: CASSQESAGELFF.

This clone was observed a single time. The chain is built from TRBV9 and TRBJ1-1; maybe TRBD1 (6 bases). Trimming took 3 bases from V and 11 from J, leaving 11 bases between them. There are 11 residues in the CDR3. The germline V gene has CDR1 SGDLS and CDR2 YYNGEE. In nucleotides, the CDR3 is TGTGCCAGCAGCGGAGGGGGGGACGCTTTCTTT. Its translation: CASSGGGDAFF. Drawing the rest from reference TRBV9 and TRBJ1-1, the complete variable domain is DSGVTQTPKHLITATGQRVTLRCSPRSGDLSVYWYQQSLDQGLQFLIQYYNGEERAKGNILERFSAQQFPDLHSELNLSSLELGDSALYFCASSGGGDAFFGQGTRLTVV.

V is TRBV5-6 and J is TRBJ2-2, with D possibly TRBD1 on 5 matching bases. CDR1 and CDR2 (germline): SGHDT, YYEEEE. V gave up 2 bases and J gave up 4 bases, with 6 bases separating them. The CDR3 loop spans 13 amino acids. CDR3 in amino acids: CASSLGVTGELFF. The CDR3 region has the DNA TGTGCCAGCAGCTTAGGGGTCACCGGGGAGCTGTTTTTT.

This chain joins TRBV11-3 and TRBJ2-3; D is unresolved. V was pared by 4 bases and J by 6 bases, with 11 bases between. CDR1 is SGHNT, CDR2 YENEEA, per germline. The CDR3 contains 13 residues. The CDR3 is CASSYTAPDTQYF. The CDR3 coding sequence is TGTGCCAGCAGCTACACGGCCCCGGATACGCAGTATTTT.

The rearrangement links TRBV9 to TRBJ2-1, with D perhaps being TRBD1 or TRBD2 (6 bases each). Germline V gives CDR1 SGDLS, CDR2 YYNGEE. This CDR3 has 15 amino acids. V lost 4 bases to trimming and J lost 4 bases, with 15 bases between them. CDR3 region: CASSLQGGTYNEQFF. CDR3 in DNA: TGTGCCAGCAGCCTTCAAGGGGGGACTTACAATGAGCAGTTCTTC.

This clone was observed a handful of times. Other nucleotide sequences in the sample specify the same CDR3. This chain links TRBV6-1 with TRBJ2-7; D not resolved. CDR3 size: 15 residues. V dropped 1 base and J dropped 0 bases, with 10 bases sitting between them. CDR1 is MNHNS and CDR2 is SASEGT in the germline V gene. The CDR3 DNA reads TGTGCCAGCAGTGAAGGAGGCGGTCCCTCCTACGAGCAGTACTTC. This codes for CASSEGGGPSYEQYF.

CDR3 nucleotides: TGTGCCAGCAGCCCGACAGGGGGGGCGAACACTGAAGCTTTCTTT. It yields the protein CASSPTGGANTEAFF. The chain combines TRBV7-8 with TRBJ1-1, with 9 nucleotides matching TRBD1. The CDR3 sequence is 15 residues long. Germline assignment: CDR1 SGHVS and CDR2 FQNEAQ. Trimming took 5 bases from V and 1 from J; bases not matched to a gene: 5.

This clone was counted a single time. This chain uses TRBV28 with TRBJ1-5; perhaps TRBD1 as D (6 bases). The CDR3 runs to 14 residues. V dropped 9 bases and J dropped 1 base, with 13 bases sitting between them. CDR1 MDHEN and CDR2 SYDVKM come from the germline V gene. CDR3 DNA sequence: TGTGCCAGTACAGGGTGGAAGAGCAATCAGCCCCAGCATTTT. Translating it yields CASTGWKSNQPQHF.

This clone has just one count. CDR3 in DNA: TGTGCCAGCAGCATCAGGGGTTCCTACGAGCAGTACTTC. Amino acid sequence: CASSIRGSYEQYF. J is TRBJ2-7 and V is TRBV11-3; D might be TRBD1 (6 bases). Trimming took 5 bases from V and 1 from J, leaving 9 bases between them. This CDR3 is 13 amino acids long. The germline V gene encodes CDR1 SGHNT and CDR2 YENEEA.

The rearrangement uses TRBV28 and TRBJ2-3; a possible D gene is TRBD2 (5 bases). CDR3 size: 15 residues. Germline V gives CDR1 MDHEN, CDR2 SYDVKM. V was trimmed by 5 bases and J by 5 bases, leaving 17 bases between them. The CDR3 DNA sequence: TGTGCCAGCAGTCTTCCAGCGGACTGGGGAGATACGCAGTATTTT. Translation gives CASSLPADWGDTQYF. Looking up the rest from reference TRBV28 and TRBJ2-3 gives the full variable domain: DVKVTQSSRYLVKRTGEKVFLECVQDMDHENMFWYRQDPGLGLRLIYFSYDVKMKEKGDIPEGYSVSREKKERFSLILESASTNQTSMYLCASSLPADWGDTQYFGPGTRLTVL.

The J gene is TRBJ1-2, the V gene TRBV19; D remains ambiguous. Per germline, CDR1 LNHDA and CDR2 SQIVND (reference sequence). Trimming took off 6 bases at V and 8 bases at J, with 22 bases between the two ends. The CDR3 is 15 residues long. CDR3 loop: CASRRPGNSGLGYTF. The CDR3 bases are TGTGCCAGTAGGAGGCCGGGGAACTCTGGCCTAGGCTACACCTTC.

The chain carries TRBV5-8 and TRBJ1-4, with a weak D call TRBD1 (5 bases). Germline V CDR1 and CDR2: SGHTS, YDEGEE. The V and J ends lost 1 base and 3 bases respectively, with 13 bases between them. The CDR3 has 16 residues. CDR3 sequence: CASSLSRSGPNEKLFF. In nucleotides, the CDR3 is TGTGCCAGCAGCTTGTCTCGATCGGGACCTAATGAAAAACTGTTTTTT.

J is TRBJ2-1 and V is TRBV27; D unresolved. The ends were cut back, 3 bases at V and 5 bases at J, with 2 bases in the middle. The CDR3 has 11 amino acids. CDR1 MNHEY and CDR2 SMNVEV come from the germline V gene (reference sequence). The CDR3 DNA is TGTGCCAGCAGTTTTCACAATGAGCAGTTCTTC. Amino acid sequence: CASSFHNEQFF.

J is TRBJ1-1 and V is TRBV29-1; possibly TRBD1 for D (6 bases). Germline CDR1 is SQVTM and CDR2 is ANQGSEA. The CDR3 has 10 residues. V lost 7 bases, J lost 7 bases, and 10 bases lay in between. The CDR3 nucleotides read TGCAGCGCCCAACAGGGTGAAGCTTTCTTT. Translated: CSAQQGEAFF.

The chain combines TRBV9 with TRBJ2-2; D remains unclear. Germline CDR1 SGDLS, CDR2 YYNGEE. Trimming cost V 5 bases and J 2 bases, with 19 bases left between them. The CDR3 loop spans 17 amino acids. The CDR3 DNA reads TGTGCCAGCAGTCTACATCAGGTCCCTCCAAACACCGGGGAGCTGTTTTTT. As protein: CASSLHQVPPNTGELFF. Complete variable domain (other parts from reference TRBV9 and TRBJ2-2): DSGVTQTPKHLITATGQRVTLRCSPRSGDLSVYWYQQSLDQGLQFLIQYYNGEERAKGNILERFSAQQFPDLHSELNLSSLELGDSALYFCASSLHQVPPNTGELFFGEGSRLTVL.

CDR3 nucleotides: TGTGCCAGCAGCCCGTTCCCAGGGGCTGAAGCTTTCTTT. It specifies CASSPFPGAEAFF. V and J are TRBV7-6 and TRBJ1-1; D might be TRBD1 (6 bases). V lost 5 bases to trimming and J lost 6 bases, with 13 bases between them. This CDR3 comprises 13 residues. Germline V lookup: CDR1 SGHVS, CDR2 FNYEAQ. The full variable domain, with the rest looked up from reference TRBV7-6 and TRBJ1-1, is GAGVSQSPRYKVTKRGQDVALRCDPISGHVSLYWYRQALGQGPEFLTYFNYEAQQDKSGLPNDRFSAERPEGSISTLTIQRTEQRDSAMYRCASSPFPGAEAFFGQGTRLTVV.

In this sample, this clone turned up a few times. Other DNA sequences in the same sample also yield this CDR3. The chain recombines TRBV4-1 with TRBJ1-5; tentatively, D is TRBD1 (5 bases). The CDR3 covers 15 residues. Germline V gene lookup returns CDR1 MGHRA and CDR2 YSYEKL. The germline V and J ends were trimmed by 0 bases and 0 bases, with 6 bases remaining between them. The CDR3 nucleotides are TGCGCCAGCAGCCAAGATGGGGGTAGCAATCAGCCCCAGCATTTT. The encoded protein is CASSQDGGSNQPQHF.

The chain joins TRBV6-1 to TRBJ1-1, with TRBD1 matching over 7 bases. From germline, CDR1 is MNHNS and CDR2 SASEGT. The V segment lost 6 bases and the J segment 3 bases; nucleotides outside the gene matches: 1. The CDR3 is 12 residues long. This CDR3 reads CASSRGDTEAFF. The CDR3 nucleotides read TGTGCCAGCAGCAGGGGGGACACTGAAGCTTTCTTT.

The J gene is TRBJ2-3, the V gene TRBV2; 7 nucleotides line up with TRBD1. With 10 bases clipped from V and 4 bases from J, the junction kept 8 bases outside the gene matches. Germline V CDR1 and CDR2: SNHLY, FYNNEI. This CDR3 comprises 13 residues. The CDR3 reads CAIRTGVPDTQYF. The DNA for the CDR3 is TGTGCCATCAGAACAGGGGTACCAGATACGCAGTATTTT.

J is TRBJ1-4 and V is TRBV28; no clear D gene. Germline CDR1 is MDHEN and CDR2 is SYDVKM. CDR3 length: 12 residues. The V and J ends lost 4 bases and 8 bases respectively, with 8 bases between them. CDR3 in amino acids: CASSSMGEKLFF. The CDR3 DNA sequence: TGTGCCAGCAGTTCTATGGGGGAAAAACTGTTTTTT.

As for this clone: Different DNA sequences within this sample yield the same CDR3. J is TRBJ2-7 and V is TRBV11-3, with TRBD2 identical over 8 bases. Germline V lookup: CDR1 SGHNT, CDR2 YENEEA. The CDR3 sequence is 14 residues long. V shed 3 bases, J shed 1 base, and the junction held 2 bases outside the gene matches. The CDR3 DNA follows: TGTGCCAGCAGCTTGGTAGCGGGATCCTACGAGCAGTACTTC. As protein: CASSLVAGSYEQYF. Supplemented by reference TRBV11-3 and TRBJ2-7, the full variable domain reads EAGVVQSPRYKIIEKKQPVAFWCNPISGHNTLYWYLQNLGQGPELLIRYENEEAVDDSQLPKDRFSAERLKGVDSTLKIQPAELGDSAVYLCASSLVAGSYEQYFGPGTRLTVT.

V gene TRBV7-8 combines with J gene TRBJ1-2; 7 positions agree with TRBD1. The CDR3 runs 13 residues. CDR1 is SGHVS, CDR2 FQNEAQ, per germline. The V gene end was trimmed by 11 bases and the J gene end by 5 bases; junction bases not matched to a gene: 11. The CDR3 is CAGGKGQLYGYTF. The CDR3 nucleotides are TGTGCCGGAGGCAAGGGACAGCTTTATGGCTACACCTTC.

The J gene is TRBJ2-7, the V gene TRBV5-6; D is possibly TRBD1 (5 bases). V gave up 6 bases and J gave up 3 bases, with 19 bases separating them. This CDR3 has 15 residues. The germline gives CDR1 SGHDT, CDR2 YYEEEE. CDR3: CASTRNLGAVYEQYF. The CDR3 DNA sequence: TGTGCCAGCACCCGGAATTTAGGGGCAGTCTACGAGCAGTACTTC. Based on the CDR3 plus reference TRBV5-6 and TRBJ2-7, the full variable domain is DAGVTQSPTHLIKTRGQQVTLRCSPKSGHDTVSWYQQALGQGPQFIFQYYEEEERQRGNFPDRFSGHQFPNYSSELNVNALLLGDSALYLCASTRNLGAVYEQYFGPGTRLTVT.

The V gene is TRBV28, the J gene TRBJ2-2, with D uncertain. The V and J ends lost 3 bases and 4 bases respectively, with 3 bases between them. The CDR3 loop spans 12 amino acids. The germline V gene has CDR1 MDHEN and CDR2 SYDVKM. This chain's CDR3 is CASSFGTGELFF. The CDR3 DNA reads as TGTGCCAGCAGTTTCGGCACCGGGGAGCTGTTTTTT.